One sample yielded the 23 T cell receptor beta chains listed below, sequenced in a study of blood T cell repertoires in COVID-19. Repertoires were generated with immunoSEQ multiplex PCR, while TCRdb's copy carries only in-frame clones and drops some. The table shows just over 150,000 clones, with 75% to 90% occurring only once. The specimen sequenced was peripheral blood. The receptor set was obtained from a woman aged 40-49 years with acute or convalescent COVID-19.

The chain joins TRBV9 to TRBJ2-2; 8 bases align to TRBD1. J lost 3 bases, V lost 3 bases, and 7 bases had no gene match. The CDR3 contains 16 residues. Germline CDR1 reads SGDLS; CDR2 reads YYNGEE. CDR3 DNA sequence: TGTGCCAGCAGCGATACAGGGGGTGGGTACACCGGGGAGCTGTTTTTT. It translates to CASSDTGGGYTGELFF.

The V and J genes are TRBV11-3 and TRBJ2-7; TRBD2 agrees at 7 bases. The CDR3 covers 14 residues. V dropped 0 bases and J dropped 3; count of bases not matched to a gene: 2. Germline CDR1 SGHNT, CDR2 YENEEA. The CDR3 here is CASSLDPSGYEQYF. The CDR3 DNA reads TGTGCCAGCAGCTTAGATCCTAGCGGCTACGAGCAGTACTTC.

This clone was picked up one time. The rearrangement joins TRBV5-1 to TRBJ2-5; 9 bases fit TRBD2. Looked up from germline, CDR1 is SGHRS and CDR2 is YFSETQ. CDR3 length equals 15 residues. J lost 5 bases, V lost 0 bases, and 5 bases had no gene match. CDR3 residues: CASSLGPSGIETQYF. The CDR3 bases are TGCGCCAGCAGCTTGGGCCCTAGCGGGATCGAGACCCAGTACTTC.

The chain carries TRBV18 and TRBJ1-1; TRBD1 matches 7 bases. The CDR3 sequence is 13 residues long. Trimming cost V 5 bases and J 3 bases; bases outside gene matches: 3. The germline V gene encodes CDR1 KGHSH and CDR2 LQKENI. CDR3 DNA sequence: TGTGCCAGCTCATGGACAGGAGACACTGAAGCTTTCTTT. Translation gives CASSWTGDTEAFF.

The chain has TRBV19 and TRBJ2-1, with 7 bases aligning to TRBD2. The CDR3 consists of 13 residues. Germline assignment: CDR1 LNHDA and CDR2 SQIVND (reference sequence). Losses at the gene ends were 4 bases for V and 9 bases for J; bases not matched to a gene: 6. The CDR3 nucleotides read TGTGCCAGTAGTAGCGGGAGTAGGGTTGAGCAGTTCTTC. Amino acids: CASSSGSRVEQFF. Looking up the rest from reference TRBV19 and TRBJ2-1 gives the full variable domain: DGGITQSPKYLFRKEGQNVTLSCEQNLNHDAMYWYRQDPGQGLRLIYYSQIVNDFQKGDIAEGYSVSREKKESFPLTVTSAQKNPTAFYLCASSSGSRVEQFFGPGTRLTVL.

The chain combines TRBV4-2 with TRBJ1-3; D unresolved. Looked up from germline, CDR1 is LGHNA and CDR2 is YNFKEQ. Trimming stripped 0 bases from V and 0 bases from J, with 6 bases between. The CDR3 runs to 15 residues. The DNA of the CDR3 is TGTGCCAGCAGCCAAGACGGAGTCTCTGGAAACACCATATATTTT. It specifies CASSQDGVSGNTIYF.

V and J are TRBV7-2 and TRBJ2-5; TRBD2 might be the D (5 bases). The CDR3 runs to 14 residues. CDR1 is SGHTA, CDR2 FQGNSA, per germline. V was clipped by 4 bases and J by 2 bases, with 11 bases between them. The CDR3 loop is CASSSSTLQETQYF. The CDR3 DNA is TGTGCCAGCAGCTCTAGCACCTTACAAGAGACCCAGTACTTC.

The chain employs TRBV28 and TRBJ2-1; TRBD1 agrees at 8 bases. With 7 bases clipped from V and 4 bases from J, the junction kept 21 bases outside the gene matches. Germline V gene sequence: CDR1 MDHEN, CDR2 SYDVKM. The CDR3 length is 19 residues. The CDR3 sequence: CASTPGLAGGGYSYNEQFF. CDR3 nucleotide sequence: TGTGCCAGCACCCCCGGGTTGGCAGGGGGCGGTTATAGTTACAATGAGCAGTTCTTC.

The CDR3 here is CASSRPGGQDYEQYF. The CDR3 DNA reads TGTGCCAGCAGCCGCCCCGGAGGACAGGACTACGAGCAGTACTTC. The genes are TRBV6-5 and TRBJ2-7, with 7 bases matching TRBD1. The CDR3 has 15 residues. Germline V gene lookup returns CDR1 MNHEY and CDR2 SVGAGI. V was clipped by 6 bases and J by 3 bases; unmatched bases: 11.

The chain combines TRBV7-3 with TRBJ2-3, with a weak D call TRBD2 (5 bases). Per germline, CDR1 SGHTA and CDR2 FQGTGA. The CDR3 runs to 14 residues. V lost 4 bases and J 2 bases, leaving 10 bases between the germline ends. As DNA, the CDR3 is TGTGCCAGCAGCTCCGGGGTCCTCACAGATACGCAGTATTTT. It is translated as CASSSGVLTDTQYF.

The chain has TRBV4-2 and TRBJ1-6; perhaps TRBD1 as D (6 bases). Trimming cost V 1 base and J 9 bases, with 16 bases left between them. CDR3 length: 16 residues. Per the germline V gene, CDR1 is LGHNA and CDR2 is YNFKEQ. The CDR3 sequence: CASSQALVDRFSPLHF. CDR3 nucleotides: TGTGCCAGCAGCCAAGCCCTTGTGGACAGATTTTCACCCCTCCACTTT.

The rearrangement uses TRBV5-1 and TRBJ2-1; D call uncertain. V lost 0 bases, J lost 5 bases, and 12 bases lay in between. Germline CDR1 and CDR2: SGHRS and YFSETQ. The CDR3 contains 15 residues. The DNA of the CDR3 is TGCGCCAGCAGCTTGGCAGGCTTAACCGACAATGAGCAGTTCTTC. Protein product: CASSLAGLTDNEQFF.

The chain has TRBV2 and TRBJ2-3; a weak D match, TRBD1 (8 bases). The CDR3 consists of 16 residues. The germline V gene has CDR1 SNHLY and CDR2 FYNNEI. The germline V and J ends were trimmed by 6 bases and 6 bases, with 22 bases remaining between them. The DNA for the CDR3 is TGTGCCAGCAGAAAGACCAGGGGGCTGGGGGGGGATACGCAGTATTTT. This codes for CASRKTRGLGGDTQYF. Filled out from reference TRBV2 and TRBJ2-3, the complete variable domain reads EPEVTQTPSHQVTQMGQEVILRCVPISNHLYFYWYRQILGQKVEFLVSFYNNEISEKSEIFDDQFSVERPDGSNFTLKIRSTKLEDSAMYFCASRKTRGLGGDTQYFGPGTRLTVL.

V is TRBV28 and J is TRBJ1-6; D is undetermined. V lost 7 bases to trimming and J lost 17 bases, with 15 bases between them. The germline CDR1 and CDR2 sequences are MDHEN and SYDVKM. The CDR3 spans 11 residues. The CDR3 region is CASTAASAFHF. The CDR3, as DNA: TGTGCCAGCACGGCGGCCTCGGCTTTCCACTTT.

This chain joins TRBV5-1 and TRBJ2-3, with 11 bases fitting TRBD1. In germline, CDR1 is SGHRS, CDR2 YFSETQ. The CDR3 consists of 18 residues. Unmatched junction bases numbered 10, after V lost 0 bases and J lost 4 bases. Written as DNA, the CDR3 is TGCGCCAGCAGCTTGGACCCTCTTTGGACAGGGGGCTCAGATACGCAGTATTTT. Translated: CASSLDPLWTGGSDTQYF.

V and J are TRBV10-3 and TRBJ2-5; TRBD2 matches at 12 bases. V shed 10 bases and J 7 bases; nucleotides not matched to a gene: 7. CDR1 ENHRY and CDR2 SYGVKD come from the germline V gene. This CDR3 spans 13 amino acids. This chain's CDR3 is CATMTSGSGTQYF. In nucleotides, the CDR3 is TGTGCCACCATGACTAGCGGGAGTGGGACCCAGTACTTC.

This clone has only a few counts. This chain links TRBV7-9 with TRBJ1-4; D gene uncertain. This CDR3 is built from 13 residues. Germline assignment: CDR1 SEHNR and CDR2 FQNEAQ (reference sequence). Trimming removed 10 bases from V and 7 bases from J, with 16 bases in between. This CDR3 is CAISSELSEKLFF. Here the CDR3 DNA reads TGTGCCATCTCTTCTGAGTTAAGTGAAAAACTGTTTTTT.

This chain uses TRBV2 with TRBJ1-6, with D perhaps TRBD1 (5 bases). The germline V gene has CDR1 SNHLY and CDR2 FYNNEI. V lost 6 bases to trimming and J lost 8 bases, with 11 bases between them. This CDR3 is 13 amino acids long. The CDR3 nucleotides read TGTGCCAGCAGGCTGGACACCTATTCACCCCTCCACTTT. It encodes CASRLDTYSPLHF.

The CDR3 sequence: CATSDFRGAEAFF. The CDR3 coding sequence is TGTGCCACCAGTGATTTCCGGGGGGCTGAAGCTTTCTTT. The chain employs TRBV24-1 and TRBJ1-1; TRBD1 is a possible D gene (5 bases). The V and J ends lost 1 base and 6 bases respectively, with 8 bases between them. CDR3 length equals 13 residues. Per the germline V gene, CDR1 is KGHDR and CDR2 is SFDVKD.

This chain connects TRBV12-3 or TRBV12-4 to TRBJ2-1; D gene uncertain. This CDR3 comprises 11 residues. Trimming shortened V by 7 bases and J by 10 bases, and 11 bases separated the two germline ends. The CDR3 DNA is TGTGCCAGCACCGCGAAAAACGAGCAGTTCTTC. Residues: CASTAKNEQFF.

The V and J genes are TRBV7-6 and TRBJ2-1; D possibly corresponds to TRBD2 (6 bases). CDR1 is SGHVS, CDR2 FNYEAQ, per germline. Trimming removed 1 base from V and 6 bases from J, with 13 bases in between. This CDR3 comprises 15 residues. The CDR3 DNA reads TGTGCCAGCAGCTTAGTGGGACTTACTTTCAATGAGCAGTTCTTC. Translating gives CASSLVGLTFNEQFF.

The chain has TRBV19 and TRBJ1-3; TRBD1 aligns across 8 bases. The ends lost 4 bases at V and 0 bases at J; junction bases unmatched: 5. The CDR3 totals 16 residues. Germline lookup yields CDR1 LNHDA and CDR2 SQIVND (reference sequence). The CDR3 DNA reads as TGTGCCAGTAGTACGGACAGGGTGGTCTCTGGAAACACCATATATTTT. Protein product: CASSTDRVVSGNTIYF.

Regarding this clone: Germline is not matched at one junction end, which may reflect a read error. The rearrangement joins TRBV2 to TRBJ2-1; 9 positions match TRBD2. Germline CDR1 SNHLY, CDR2 FYNNEI. The CDR3 contains 14 residues. This chain's CDR3 is CASSKAGGYNEQFF. Here the CDR3 DNA reads TGTGCCAGCAGTAAAGCGGGGGGTTACAATGAGCAGTTCTTC.